Listed below are T cell receptor beta chains from one sample, sequenced in a study of identical twins. TCRdb re-called the 5' RACE reads with MiXCR, one entry per CDR3 protein. The sample has 500,000 or so distinct CDR3 sequences, more than 13% seen once. The same data also went into a second study, on yellow fever vaccine responses in identical twins.

The sequenced sample consisted of CD4+ T cells sorted from blood. These TCRs come from a woman aged 18-29 years in good health. The CDR3 runs from the conserved cysteine through the conserved F or W. D genes are given only for firm matches. Size is stated for part of the rows, as once, few or many counts, or as a class when the clone is expanded.

TRBV30	TRBD2	TRBJ2-1	few	TGTGCCTGGAGTTTGGCGGGACTAGCAGGTTACAATGAGCAGTTCTTC	CAWSLAGLAGYNEQFF
TRBV5-1	NA	TRBJ1-5	few	TGCGCCAGCAGCTTCCTTGATCCTCGCAATCAGCCCCAGCATTTT	CASSFLDPRNQPQHF
TRBV6-6	NA	TRBJ2-5	many	TGTGCCAGCAGTACAGGGCCCCAAGAGACCCAGTACTTC	CASSTGPQETQYF
TRBV2	NA	TRBJ1-5	NA	TGTGCCAGCAGGGGCGACGGTAATAGCAATCAGCCCCAGCATTTT	CASRGDGNSNQPQHF
TRBV5-1	NA	TRBJ2-3	NA	TGCGCCAGCAGCTTCGAGGGGGGCACAGATACGCAGTATTTT	CASSFEGGTDTQYF
TRBV5-1	NA	TRBJ1-3	NA	TGCGCCAGCAGCTTGACCAGTCTCTCTGGAAACACCATATATTTT	CASSLTSLSGNTIYF
TRBV28	NA	TRBJ1-2	NA	TGTGCCAGCAACGGTCCTCCCACTCCGGGCTACACCTTC	CASNGPPTPGYTF
TRBV30	NA	TRBJ2-5	NA	TGTGCCTGGAGCGATCTGGAGACCCAGTACTTC	CAWSDLETQYF
TRBV27	NA	TRBJ2-1	NA	TGTGCCAGCAGTTCCGACAGTAACAATGAGCAGTTCTTC	CASSSDSNNEQFF
TRBV2	NA	TRBJ2-2	NA	TGTGCCAGCAGTGGGCAGATAAACACCGGGGAGCTGTTTTTT	CASSGQINTGELFF
TRBV25-1	TRBD2	TRBJ2-7	few	TGTGCCAGCAGTTATAAAAGACGGGAGGGCAAGTCGTACGAGCAGTACTTC	CASSYKRREGKSYEQYF
TRBV4-2	TRBD2	TRBJ2-7	NA	TGTGCCAGCAGCCCCCCCAACGGGGACTACGATGAGCAGTACTTC	CASSPPNGDYDEQYF
TRBV20-1	NA	TRBJ2-2	NA	TGCAGTGCTAGTGTGTACGCCGGGGAGCTGTTTTTT	CSASVYAGELFF
TRBV20-1	TRBD1	TRBJ2-1	few	TGCAGCACCGGGACAGCGATCATCCATGAGCAGTTCTTC	CSTGTAIIHEQFF
TRBV28	NA	TRBJ2-4	few	TGTGCCAGCAGTTTAAGAGGGCAGCTAGCCAAAAACATTCAGTACTTC	CASSLRGQLAKNIQYF
TRBV9	NA	TRBJ2-6	NA	TGTGCCAGCAGCGTACTCCCGACGGGTACCACTGGGGCCAACGTCCTGACTTTC	CASSVLPTGTTGANVLTF
TRBV3-1	NA	TRBJ1-2	few	TGTGCCAGCAGCCAAAGAGCTGTCACCGTCGGCTACACCTTC	CASSQRAVTVGYTF
TRBV5-1	TRBD2	TRBJ2-1	NA	TGCGCCAGCAGCCGGGATAGCGGGGGGGCCGATGAGCAGTTCTTC	CASSRDSGGADEQFF
TRBV6-2/TRBV6-3	TRBD1	TRBJ1-1	few	TGTGCCTCCTGTACGGGACAGGCAACGAACACTGAAGCTTTCTTT	CASCTGQATNTEAFF
TRBV6-5	NA	TRBJ2-1	few	TGTGCCAGCAGTTACTCGACCCGGCAGGGGAGGTACAATGAGCAGTTCTTC	CASSYSTRQGRYNEQFF
TRBV5-1	NA	TRBJ2-1	NA	TGCGCCAGCAGTGGGCCTGCGGCCGGCAATGAGCAGTTCTTC	CASSGPAAGNEQFF
TRBV6-2/TRBV6-3	NA	TRBJ2-2	few	TGTGCCAGCAGTCAATCTAGCACCGGGGAGCTGTTTTTT	CASSQSSTGELFF
TRBV18	TRBD2	TRBJ2-5	NA	TGTGCCAGCTCACCAAGACAGCGGGAGGTGATAGAGACCCAGTACTTC	CASSPRQREVIETQYF
TRBV27	NA	TRBJ1-1	many	TGTGCCAGCCAAGACATAATGAACACTGAAGCTTTCTTT	CASQDIMNTEAFF
TRBV15	NA	TRBJ2-7	NA	TGTGCCACCAGCCTAATTATGCGGGGAGGAAACGAGCAGTACTTC	CATSLIMRGGNEQYF
TRBV7-2	NA	TRBJ2-3	few	TGTGCCAGCAGCCCTAGGATGGTTCGGGCAGATACGCAGTATTTT	CASSPRMVRADTQYF
TRBV7-9	NA	TRBJ1-1	NA	TGTGCCAGCAGCTTAAATGGGTGGATAGCTTTCTTT	CASSLNGWIAFF
TRBV28	TRBD1	TRBJ2-6	few	TGTGCCAGCAGCCGACAGGGAAAATCTGGGGCCAACGTCCTGACTTTC	CASSRQGKSGANVLTF
TRBV5-1	TRBD2	TRBJ2-1	NA	TGCGCCAGCTCCGGGACTAGCGGGCTTTCCTACAATGAGCAGTTCTTC	CASSGTSGLSYNEQFF
TRBV5-1	TRBD2	TRBJ2-2	few	TGCGCCAGCAGCGGACTAGCGGGAAACACCGGGGAGCTGTTTTTT	CASSGLAGNTGELFF
TRBV7-9	NA	TRBJ1-1	NA	TGTGCCAGCACCGACGACACAACGAACACTGAAGCTTTCTTT	CASTDDTTNTEAFF
TRBV11-1	NA	TRBJ2-2	NA	TGTGCCAGCAGCTTAGGGGCAGGGTCGATGACCGGGGAGCTGTTTTTT	CASSLGAGSMTGELFF
TRBV6-5	NA	TRBJ2-7	NA	TGTGCCAGCAGCGCTCGGCCTAACGAGCAGTACTTC	CASSARPNEQYF
TRBV7-2	NA	TRBJ2-1	many	TGTGCCAGCAGCTTAAGCGTCCTAGGGAGTGGTGAGCAGTTCTTC	CASSLSVLGSGEQFF
TRBV7-9	NA	TRBJ1-1	NA	TGTGCCAGCAGCCCGGCCCGGACAGCCGAGGCGGACACTGAAGCTTTCTTT	CASSPARTAEADTEAFF
TRBV5-1	TRBD2	TRBJ2-1	NA	TGCGCCAGCAGCCCCCGCATTGGCGGGAGGGCCTACAATGAGCAGTTCTTC	CASSPRIGGRAYNEQFF